Sequencing of this T cell receptor beta chain was carried out in a study of radiation and T cells in renal cell carcinoma. Study-level information: Nephrectomy followed 15 Gy stereotactic body radiation by 4 weeks.

Time point indicated: blood 2 weeks post-SBRT. Sample treatment: 15 Gy SBRT to primary tumor, nephrectomy 4 weeks later. This clone was seen only once. Trimming pared 4 bases from V and 1 base from J, leaving 15 bases between. Per the germline V gene, CDR1 is SGHDT and CDR2 is YYEEEE. This CDR3 has 16 amino acids. Here immunoSEQ multiplex PCR was the method, and the copy in TCRdb shows in-frame clones only, minus some. The sample lists some 80,000 clones, 80% to 90% occurring once. The input for sequencing was blood, taken from a patient whose treatment included radiotherapy and nephrectomy. This chain connects TRBV5-6 to TRBJ2-4, with D perhaps matching TRBD1 (5 bases). The sequence derives from a woman aged 45 to 65 with renal cell carcinoma. The CDR3 sequence is CASSPGLTTAKNIQYF. The CDR3 nucleotides read TGTGCCAGCAGCCCAGGGCTGACGACGGCCAAAAACATTCAGTACTTC.